This TCR beta chain was recorded in a study of shared clonotypes between healthy human individuals. Here immunoSEQ multiplex PCR was the method, and the copy in TCRdb shows in-frame clones only, minus some. The profile covers some 2,400,000 clones, with more than 90% appearing a single time and roughly 0.13% taken by the ten largest. The material sequenced was naive CD4+ T cells sorted from blood. Indicated subset: CD45RA+ positively selected. This receptor was identified in a man in his late teens or twenties in good health.

This CDR3 reads CSFQSGLAGYTDTQYF. CDR3 bases: TGCAGCTTCCAATCGGGCCTAGCGGGCTACACAGATACGCAGTATTTT. V is TRBV29-1 and J is TRBJ2-3, with 8 bases identical to TRBD2. Germline V gene sequence: CDR1 SQVTM, CDR2 ANQGSEA. Germline trimming cut 8 bases from V and 2 bases from J; bases unmatched to any gene: 15. This CDR3 is built from 16 residues.